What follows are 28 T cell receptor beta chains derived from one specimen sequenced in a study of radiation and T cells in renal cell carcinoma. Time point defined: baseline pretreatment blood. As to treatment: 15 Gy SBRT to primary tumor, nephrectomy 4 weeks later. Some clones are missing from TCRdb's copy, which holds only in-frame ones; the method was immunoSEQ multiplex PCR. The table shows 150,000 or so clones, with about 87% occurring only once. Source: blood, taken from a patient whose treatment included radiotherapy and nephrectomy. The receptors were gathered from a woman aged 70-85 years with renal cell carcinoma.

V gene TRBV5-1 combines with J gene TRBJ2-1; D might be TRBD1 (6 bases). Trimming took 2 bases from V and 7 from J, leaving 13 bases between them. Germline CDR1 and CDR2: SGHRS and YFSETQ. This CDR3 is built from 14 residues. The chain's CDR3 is CASSFTGSGNEQFF. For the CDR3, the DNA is TGCGCCAGCAGCTTTACAGGGTCTGGAAATGAGCAGTTCTTC.

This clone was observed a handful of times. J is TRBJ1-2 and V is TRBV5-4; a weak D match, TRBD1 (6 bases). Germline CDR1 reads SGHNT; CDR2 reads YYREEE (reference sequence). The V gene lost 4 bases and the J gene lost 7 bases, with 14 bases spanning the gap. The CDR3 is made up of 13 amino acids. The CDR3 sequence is CASSVQGLSGYTF. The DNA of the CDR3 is TGTGCCAGCAGCGTACAGGGTTTGAGTGGCTACACCTTC.

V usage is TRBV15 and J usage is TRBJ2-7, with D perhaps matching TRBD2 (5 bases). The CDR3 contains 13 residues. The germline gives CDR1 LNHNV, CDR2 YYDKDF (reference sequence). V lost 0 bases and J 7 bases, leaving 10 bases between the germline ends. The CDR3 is CATSRDGLGEQYF. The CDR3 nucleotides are TGTGCCACCAGCAGAGATGGACTTGGGGAGCAGTACTTC.

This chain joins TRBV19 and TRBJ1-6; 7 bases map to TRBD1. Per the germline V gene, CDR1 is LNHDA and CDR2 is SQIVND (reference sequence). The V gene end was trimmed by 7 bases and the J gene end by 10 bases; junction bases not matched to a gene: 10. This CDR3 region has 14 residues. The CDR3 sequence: CASTERQGHSPLHF. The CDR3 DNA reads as TGTGCCAGTACAGAAAGACAGGGACACTCACCCCTCCACTTT.

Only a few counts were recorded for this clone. CDR3 DNA: TGTGCCAGTACCCGGACAGAAAATTCACCCCTCCACTTT. Its translation: CASTRTENSPLHF. This chain connects TRBV19 to TRBJ1-6, with D perhaps TRBD1 (6 bases). This CDR3 is 13 amino acids long. The V and J ends lost 7 bases and 7 bases respectively, with 11 bases between them. The germline V gene has CDR1 LNHDA and CDR2 SQIVND (reference sequence). The variable domain in full, with the rest retrieved from reference TRBV19 and TRBJ1-6, is DGGITQSPKYLFRKEGQNVTLSCEQNLNHDAMYWYRQDPGQGLRLIYYSQIVNDFQKGDIAEGYSVSREKKESFPLTVTSAQKNPTAFYLCASTRTENSPLHFGNGTRLTVT.

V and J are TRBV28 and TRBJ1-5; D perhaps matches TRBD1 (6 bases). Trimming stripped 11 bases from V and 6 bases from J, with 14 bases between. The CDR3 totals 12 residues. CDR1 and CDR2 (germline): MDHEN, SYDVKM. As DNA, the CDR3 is TGTGCCTGCAACGGGGGGCCTCAGCCCCAGCATTTT. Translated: CACNGGPQPQHF.

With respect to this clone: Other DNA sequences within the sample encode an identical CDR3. CDR3 DNA sequence: TGTGCTACGACCGGGACAGGCGGCGGAGGCTACACCTTC. Amino acids: CATTGTGGGGYTF. The chain carries TRBV2 and TRBJ1-2; TRBD1 aligns across 8 bases. The CDR3 has 13 amino acids. CDR1 and CDR2 from the germline V gene are SNHLY and FYNNEI.

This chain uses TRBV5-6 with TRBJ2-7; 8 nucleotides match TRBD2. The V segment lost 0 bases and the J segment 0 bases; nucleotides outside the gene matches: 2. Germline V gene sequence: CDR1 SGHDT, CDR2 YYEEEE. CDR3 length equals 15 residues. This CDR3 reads CASSLGGGPSYEQYF. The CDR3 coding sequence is TGTGCCAGCAGCTTGGGCGGGGGGCCCTCCTACGAGCAGTACTTC.

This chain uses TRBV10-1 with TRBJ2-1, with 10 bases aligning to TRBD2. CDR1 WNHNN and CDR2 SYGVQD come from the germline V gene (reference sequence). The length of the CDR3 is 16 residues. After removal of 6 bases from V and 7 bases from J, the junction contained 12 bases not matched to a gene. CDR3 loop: CASRGPSGGPGNEQFF. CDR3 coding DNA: TGCGCCAGCAGGGGACCTAGCGGGGGCCCCGGGAATGAGCAGTTCTTC.

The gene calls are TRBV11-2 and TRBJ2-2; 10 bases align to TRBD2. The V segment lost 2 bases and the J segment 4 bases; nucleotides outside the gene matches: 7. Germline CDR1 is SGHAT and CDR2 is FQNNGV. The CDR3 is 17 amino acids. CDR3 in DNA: TGTGCCAGCAGCTTAAAATCTAGCGGGGGAACCACCGGGGAGCTGTTTTTT. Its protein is CASSLKSSGGTTGELFF.

The CDR3 reads CASSLRVENYEQYF. The CDR3 coding sequence is TGTGCCAGCAGTTTACGGGTCGAGAACTACGAGCAGTACTTC. The chain employs TRBV27 and TRBJ2-7; no clear D gene. Germline V gives CDR1 MNHEY, CDR2 SMNVEV (reference sequence). This CDR3 contains 14 residues. Trimming cost V 2 bases and J 3 bases, with 11 bases left between them.

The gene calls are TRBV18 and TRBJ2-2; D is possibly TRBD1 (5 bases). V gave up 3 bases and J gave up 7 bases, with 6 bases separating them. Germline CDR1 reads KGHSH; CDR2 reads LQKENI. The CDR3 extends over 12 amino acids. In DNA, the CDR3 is TGTGCCAGCTCACCGACAGTCGGGGAGCTGTTTTTT. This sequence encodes CASSPTVGELFF.

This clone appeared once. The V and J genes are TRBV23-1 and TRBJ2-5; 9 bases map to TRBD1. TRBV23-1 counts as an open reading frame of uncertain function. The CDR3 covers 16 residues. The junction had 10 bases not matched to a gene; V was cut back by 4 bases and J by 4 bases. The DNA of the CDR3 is TGCGCCAGCAGTCCAACCGGACAGGGGACGTCAGAGACCCAGTACTTC. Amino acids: CASSPTGQGTSETQYF.

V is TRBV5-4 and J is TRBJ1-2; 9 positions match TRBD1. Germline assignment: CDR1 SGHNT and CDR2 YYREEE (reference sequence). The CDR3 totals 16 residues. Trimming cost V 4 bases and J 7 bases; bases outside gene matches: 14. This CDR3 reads CASSQGQGRSSSGYTF. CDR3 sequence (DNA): TGTGCCAGCAGCCAAGGACAGGGGAGGAGTTCAAGTGGCTACACCTTC.

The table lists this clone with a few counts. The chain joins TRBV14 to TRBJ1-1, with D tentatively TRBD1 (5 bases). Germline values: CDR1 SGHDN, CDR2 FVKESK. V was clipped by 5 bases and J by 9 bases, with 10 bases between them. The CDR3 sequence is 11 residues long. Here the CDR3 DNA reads TGTGCCAGCAGCTTCGAGGACAAAGCTTTCTTT. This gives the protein CASSFEDKAFF.

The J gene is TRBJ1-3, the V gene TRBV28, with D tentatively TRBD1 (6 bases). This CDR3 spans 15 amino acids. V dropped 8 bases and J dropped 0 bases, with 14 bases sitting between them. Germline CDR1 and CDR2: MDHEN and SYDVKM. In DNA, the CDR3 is TGTGCCAGCTACGGGGGCAGTAGCTCTGGAAACACCATATATTTT. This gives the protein CASYGGSSSGNTIYF.

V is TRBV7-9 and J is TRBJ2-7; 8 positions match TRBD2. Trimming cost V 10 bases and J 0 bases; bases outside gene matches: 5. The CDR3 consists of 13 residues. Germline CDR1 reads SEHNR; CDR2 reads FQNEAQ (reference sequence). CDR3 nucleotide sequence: TGTGCCATCCGCGCGGGGGGCTCCTACGAGCAGTACTTC. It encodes CAIRAGGSYEQYF. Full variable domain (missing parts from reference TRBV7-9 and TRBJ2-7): DTGVSQNPRHKITKRGQNVTFRCDPISEHNRLYWYRQTLGQGPEFLTYFQNEAQLEKSRLLSDRFSAERPKGSFSTLEIQRTEQGDSAMYLCAIRAGGSYEQYFGPGTRLTVT.

CDR3 sequence: CASSPLSTGTPYEQYF. In DNA form, the CDR3 reads TGTGCCAGCAGTCCACTGTCAACCGGGACCCCCTACGAGCAGTACTTC. The chain links TRBV27 to TRBJ2-7; D is possibly TRBD1 or TRBD2 (5 bases each). This CDR3 region has 16 residues. Trimming shortened V by 5 bases and J by 2 bases, and 19 bases separated the two germline ends. CDR1 and CDR2 from the germline V gene are MNHEY and SMNVEV (reference sequence).

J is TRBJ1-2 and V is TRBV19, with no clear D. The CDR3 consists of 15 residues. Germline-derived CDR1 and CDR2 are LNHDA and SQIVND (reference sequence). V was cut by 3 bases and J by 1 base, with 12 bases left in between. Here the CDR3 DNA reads TGTGCCAGTAGTATTGATGTCGGGGTTAACTATGGCTACACCTTC. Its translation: CASSIDVGVNYGYTF.

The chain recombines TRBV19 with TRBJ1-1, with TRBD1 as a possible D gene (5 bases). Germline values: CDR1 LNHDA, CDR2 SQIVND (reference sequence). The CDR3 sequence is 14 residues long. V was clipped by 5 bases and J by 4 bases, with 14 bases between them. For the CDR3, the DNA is TGTGCCAGTAGTTTGACAGAAGTTAGCACTGAAGCTTTCTTT. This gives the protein CASSLTEVSTEAFF.

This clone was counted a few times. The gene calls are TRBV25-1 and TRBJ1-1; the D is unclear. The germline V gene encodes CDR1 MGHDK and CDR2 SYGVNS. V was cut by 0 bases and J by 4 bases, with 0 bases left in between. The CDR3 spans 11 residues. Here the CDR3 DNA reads TGTGCCAGCAGTGAATACACTGAAGCTTTCTTT. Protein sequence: CASSEYTEAFF.

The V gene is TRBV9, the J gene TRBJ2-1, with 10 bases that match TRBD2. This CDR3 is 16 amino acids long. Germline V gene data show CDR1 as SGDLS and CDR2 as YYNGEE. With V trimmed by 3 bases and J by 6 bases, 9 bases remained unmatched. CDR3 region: CASSETLAGGRNEQFF. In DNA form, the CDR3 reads TGTGCCAGCAGCGAGACTTTAGCGGGGGGCCGCAATGAGCAGTTCTTC.

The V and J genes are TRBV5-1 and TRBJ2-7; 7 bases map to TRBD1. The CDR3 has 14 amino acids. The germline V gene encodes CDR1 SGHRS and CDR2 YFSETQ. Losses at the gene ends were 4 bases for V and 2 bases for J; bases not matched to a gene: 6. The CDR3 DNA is TGCGCCAGCAGCCTGGACGACAGGGCCTACGAGCAGTACTTC. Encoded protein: CASSLDDRAYEQYF.

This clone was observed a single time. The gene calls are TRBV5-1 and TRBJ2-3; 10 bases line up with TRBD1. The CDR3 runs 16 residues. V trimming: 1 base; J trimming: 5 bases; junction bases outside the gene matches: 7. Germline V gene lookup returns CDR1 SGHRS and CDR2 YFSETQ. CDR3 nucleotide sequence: TGCGCCAGCAGCTTGAATCGACAGGGGGCGCAAGATACGCAGTATTTT. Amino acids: CASSLNRQGAQDTQYF.

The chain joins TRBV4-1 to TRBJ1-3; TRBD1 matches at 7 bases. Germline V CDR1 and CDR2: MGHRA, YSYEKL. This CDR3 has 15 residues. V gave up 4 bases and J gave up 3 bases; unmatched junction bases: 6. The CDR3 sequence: CASSLRTGVGNTIYF. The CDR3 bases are TGCGCCAGCAGCCTACGTACAGGGGTTGGAAACACCATATATTTT.

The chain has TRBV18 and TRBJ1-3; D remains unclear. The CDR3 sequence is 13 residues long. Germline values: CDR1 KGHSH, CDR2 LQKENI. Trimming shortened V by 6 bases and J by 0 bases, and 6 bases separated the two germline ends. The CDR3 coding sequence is TGTGCCAGCTCGGGCACCTCTGGAAACACCATATATTTT. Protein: CASSGTSGNTIYF.

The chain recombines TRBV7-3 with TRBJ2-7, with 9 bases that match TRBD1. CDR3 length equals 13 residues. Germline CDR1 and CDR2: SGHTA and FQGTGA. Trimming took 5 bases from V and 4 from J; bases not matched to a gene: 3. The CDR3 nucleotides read TGTGCCAGCAGCCCAGACAGGGGGTACGAGCAGTACTTC. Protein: CASSPDRGYEQYF.

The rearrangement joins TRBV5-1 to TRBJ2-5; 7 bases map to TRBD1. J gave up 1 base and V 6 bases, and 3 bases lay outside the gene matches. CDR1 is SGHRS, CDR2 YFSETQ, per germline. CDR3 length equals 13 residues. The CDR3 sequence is CASKGTAQETQYF. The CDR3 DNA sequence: TGCGCCAGCAAGGGGACAGCCCAAGAGACCCAGTACTTC. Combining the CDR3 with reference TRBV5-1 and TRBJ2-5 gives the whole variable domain KAGVTQTPRYLIKTRGQQVTLSCSPISGHRSVSWYQQTPGQGLQFLFEYFSETQRNKGNFPGRFSGRQFSNSRSEMNVSTLELGDSALYLCASKGTAQETQYFGPGTRLLVL.